These 22 T cell receptor beta chains were sequenced from one sample in a study of human T cells and chemical hapten exposure. TCRdb re-called the RACE reads with MiXCR, one entry per CDR3 protein. Among more than 80,000 distinct CDR3 sequences listed, 9.5% to 14% were seen once. Time point noted: patch test 3, about 24 weeks after DPC sensitization. As to treatment: therapeutic diphenylcyclopropenone sensitization with weekly scalp DPC. This specimen consisted of whole blood, obtained in connection with sensitization to the hapten diphenylcyclopropenone (DPC). These receptors were taken from a woman aged 45 to 65 with alopecia areata. Some clones in this sample may be carry-over from other donors' samples.

This clonotype was picked up a small number of times. The chain carries TRBV11-2 and TRBJ1-3; D call uncertain. This CDR3 has 14 amino acids. Germline V gene lookup returns CDR1 SGHAT and CDR2 FQNNGV. Trimming left V 5 bases short and J 2 bases short, with 10 bases between. This CDR3 is CASSLGITGNTIYF. CDR3 nucleotides: TGTGCCAGCAGCCTAGGGATAACTGGAAACACCATATATTTT. Supplemented by reference TRBV11-2 and TRBJ1-3, the full variable domain reads EAGVAQSPRYKIIEKRQSVAFWCNPISGHATLYWYQQILGQGPKLLIQFQNNGVVDDSQLPKDRFSAERLKGVDSTLKIQPAKLEDSAVYLCASSLGITGNTIYFGEGSWLTVV.

In this sample, this clonotype turned up many times. The chain recombines TRBV10-3 with TRBJ2-3, with 9 bases that match TRBD1. The germline V gene has CDR1 ENHRY and CDR2 SYGVKD. Trimming cost V 0 bases and J 6 bases; bases outside gene matches: 10. This CDR3 is 17 amino acids long. The chain's CDR3 is CAISESEDRGGKDTQYF. The CDR3 bases are TGTGCCATCAGTGAGTCCGAGGACAGGGGTGGCAAGGATACGCAGTATTTT.

This clonotype turned up a few times. This chain joins TRBV6-6 and TRBJ1-2; D possibly corresponds to TRBD1 (6 bases). This CDR3 has 15 amino acids. Germline-derived CDR1 and CDR2 are MNHNY and SVGAGI (reference sequence). Between the trimmed V and J ends, which lost 5 bases and 4 bases, there was a span of 17 bases. CDR3 sequence (DNA): TGTGCCAGCAGTGGGCCGGACAGTGCATTCTATGGCTACACCTTC. It encodes CASSGPDSAFYGYTF.

There are many counts of this clonotype. The chain combines TRBV18 with TRBJ1-4, with 9 bases fitting TRBD1. Germline CDR1 KGHSH, CDR2 LQKENI. This CDR3 spans 15 amino acids. J lost 7 bases, V lost 3 bases, and 6 bases had no gene match. The DNA of the CDR3 is TGTGCCAGCTCACCCAACAGGGGGCGCGGTGAAAAACTGTTTTTT. Its translation: CASSPNRGRGEKLFF. The variable domain in full, with the rest retrieved from reference TRBV18 and TRBJ1-4, is NAGVMQNPRHLVRRRGQEARLRCSPMKGHSHVYWYRQLPEEGLKFMVYLQKENIIDESGMPKERFSAEFPKEGPSILRIQQVVRGDSAAYFCASSPNRGRGEKLFFGSGTQLSVL.

V is TRBV28 and J is TRBJ2-5, with TRBD1 matching 8 bases. CDR3 size: 16 residues. V was clipped by 8 bases and J by 3 bases; unmatched bases: 14. Germline V gives CDR1 MDHEN, CDR2 SYDVKM. This CDR3 is CASVTSGQGLEETQYF. CDR3 sequence (DNA): TGTGCCAGCGTAACCTCAGGACAGGGCCTAGAAGAGACCCAGTACTTC. Variable domain in full (rest from reference TRBV28 and TRBJ2-5): DVKVTQSSRYLVKRTGEKVFLECVQDMDHENMFWYRQDPGLGLRLIYFSYDVKMKEKGDIPEGYSVSREKKERFSLILESASTNQTSMYLCASVTSGQGLEETQYFGPGTRLLVL.

This clonotype has a handful of counts. The V and J genes are TRBV18 and TRBJ2-5; 8 positions agree with TRBD2. The ends lost 8 bases at V and 2 bases at J; junction bases unmatched: 4. This CDR3 region has 13 residues. Germline V lookup: CDR1 KGHSH, CDR2 LQKENI. Written as DNA, the CDR3 is TGTGCCAGCACTAGCGGAGCTCAAGAGACCCAGTACTTC. Translated, it gives CASTSGAQETQYF.

Only a few counts were recorded for this clonotype. This rearrangement joins TRBV29-1 to TRBJ2-1, with 7 bases matching TRBD2. Trimming cost V 7 bases and J 7 bases; bases outside gene matches: 10. Germline V CDR1 and CDR2: SQVTM, ANQGSEA. This CDR3 spans 13 amino acids. CDR3 coding DNA: TGCAGCGCCGCACAACTAGCGCGAAATGAGCAGTTCTTC. It translates to CSAAQLARNEQFF.

The CDR3 spells CAINPGEGRGEQYF. CDR3 coding DNA: TGTGCCATCAACCCGGGGGAGGGAAGGGGCGAGCAGTACTTC. V is TRBV10-3 and J is TRBJ2-7; TRBD2 aligns across 7 bases. With V trimmed by 7 bases and J by 6 bases, 12 bases remained unmatched. There are 14 residues in the CDR3. Germline V gene data show CDR1 as ENHRY and CDR2 as SYGVKD.

This chain links TRBV5-4 with TRBJ1-1; 8 bases agree with TRBD1. The ends lost 7 bases at V and 0 bases at J; junction bases unmatched: 5. Germline loops: CDR1 SGHNT, CDR2 YYREEE (reference sequence). CDR3 length equals 14 residues. The CDR3 loop reads CASHLTGVNTEAFF. CDR3 DNA sequence: TGTGCCAGCCATTTGACAGGGGTGAACACTGAAGCTTTCTTT.

This clonotype was found a few times. The chain recombines TRBV2 with TRBJ2-3, with a tentative D call TRBD2 (5 bases). Trimming left V 4 bases short and J 0 bases short, with 11 bases between. The CDR3 sequence is 15 residues long. Germline CDR1 and CDR2: SNHLY and FYNNEI. CDR3 bases: TGTGCCAGCAGTGGAAATAGCGTGAGCACAGATACGCAGTATTTT. Amino acids: CASSGNSVSTDTQYF.

There are many counts of this clonotype. V and J are TRBV29-1 and TRBJ2-5, with TRBD2 matching over 8 bases. The trim removed 6 bases at V and 2 bases at J, leaving 8 bases unmatched. The length of the CDR3 is 14 residues. The germline gives CDR1 SQVTM, CDR2 ANQGSEA. The CDR3 protein is CSVPGGVSQETQYF. The DNA for the CDR3 is TGCAGCGTCCCCGGGGGGGTTTCGCAAGAGACCCAGTACTTC.

V and J are TRBV7-8 and TRBJ2-5; a possible D gene is TRBD2 (5 bases). Between the trimmed V and J ends, which lost 4 bases and 3 bases, there was a span of 9 bases. The length of the CDR3 is 13 residues. Per germline, CDR1 SGHVS and CDR2 FQNEAQ. Here the CDR3 DNA reads TGTGCCAGCAGCTCTTTGAGGGAAGAGACCCAGTACTTC. Residues: CASSSLREETQYF.

This clonotype appeared many times. This chain joins TRBV11-3 and TRBJ2-2; 8 positions match TRBD1. V lost 8 bases, J lost 5 bases, and 4 bases stayed unmatched. Germline CDR1 SGHNT, CDR2 YENEEA. The CDR3 totals 13 residues. CDR3 in amino acids: CASLYRGTGELFF. Here the CDR3 DNA reads TGTGCCAGCCTATACAGGGGGACCGGGGAGCTGTTTTTT.

This clonotype was counted a few times. The V call is TRBV25-1, the J call TRBJ2-5; D may be TRBD2 (5 bases). Trimming shortened V by 2 bases and J by 10 bases, and 11 bases separated the two germline ends. The CDR3 consists of 12 residues. CDR1 MGHDK and CDR2 SYGVNS come from the germline V gene. This chain's CDR3 is CASSEPHRDQYF. DNA for the CDR3: TGTGCCAGCAGTGAACCCCACCGGGACCAGTACTTC.

This clonotype was picked up many times. The chain is built from TRBV10-1 and TRBJ1-1, with D possibly matching TRBD1 (6 bases). Germline-derived CDR1 and CDR2 are WNHNN and SYGVQD (reference sequence). CDR3 size: 15 residues. Trimming cost V 9 bases and J 0 bases, with 17 bases left between them. The CDR3 DNA follows: TGCGCCAGACTTGGGACATCAGATGTGAACACTGAAGCTTTCTTT. It yields the protein CARLGTSDVNTEAFF.

This clonotype showed up many times. The chain joins TRBV24-1 to TRBJ2-5, with unresolved D. V was clipped by 6 bases and J by 2 bases, with 12 bases between them. This CDR3 is built from 14 residues. Germline lookup yields CDR1 KGHDR and CDR2 SFDVKD. As DNA, the CDR3 is TGTGCCACCAGTCAGGCAGGATCTCAAGAGACCCAGTACTTC. Encoded protein: CATSQAGSQETQYF.

The J gene is TRBJ2-2, the V gene TRBV5-4; the D gene is possibly TRBD1 (6 bases). This CDR3 has 16 residues. The V end was cut by 4 bases, the J end by 7 bases, with 20 bases between. Germline lookup yields CDR1 SGHNT and CDR2 YYREEE (reference sequence). DNA of the CDR3: TGTGCCAGCAGCCTAGGTCTCAGGGGCAGGAACGGGGAGCTGTTTTTT. It codes for CASSLGLRGRNGELFF. Full variable domain (rest looked up from reference TRBV5-4 and TRBJ2-2): ETGVTQSPTHLIKTRGQQVTLRCSSQSGHNTVSWYQQALGQGPQFIFQYYREEENGRGNFPPRFSGLQFPNYSSELNVNALELDDSALYLCASSLGLRGRNGELFFGEGSRLTVL.

This clonotype came up many times. CDR3 in amino acids: CASIFGSTDTQYF. In DNA form, the CDR3 reads TGTGCCAGCATTTTCGGGAGTACAGATACGCAGTATTTT. The gene calls are TRBV7-9 and TRBJ2-3; possible D gene TRBD2, 6 bases. CDR3 length: 13 residues. Germline CDR1 and CDR2: SEHNR and FQNEAQ (reference sequence). Trimming stripped 7 bases from V and 3 bases from J, with 11 bases between.

The chain carries TRBV24-1 and TRBJ2-3; 7 bases match TRBD2. CDR1 is KGHDR, CDR2 SFDVKD, per germline. CDR3 length equals 14 residues. With V trimmed by 4 bases and J by 6 bases, 6 bases remained unmatched. DNA of the CDR3: TGTGCCACCAGTGACCGAGCGGGACCTGATACGCAGTATTTT. It is translated as CATSDRAGPDTQYF.

Of note for this clonotype: Possible read error: a much larger clone is one base away. The rearrangement joins TRBV19 to TRBJ2-3; TRBD2 matches at 7 bases. The CDR3 is made up of 15 amino acids. Germline-derived CDR1 and CDR2 are LNHDA and SQIVND (reference sequence). The CDR3 sequence: CTSVSSGGSTDTQYF. CDR3 nucleotides: TGTACCAGTGTATCTAGCGGAGGGAGCACAGATACGCAGTATTTT. Based on the CDR3 plus reference TRBV19 and TRBJ2-3, the full variable domain is DGGITQSPKYLFRKEGQNVTLSCEQNLNHDAMYWYRQDPGQGLRLIYYSQIVNDFQKGDIAEGYSVSREKKESFPLTVTSAQKNPTAFYLCTSVSSGGSTDTQYFGPGTRLTVL.

The sample holds many counts of this clonotype. The rearrangement uses TRBV3-1 and TRBJ1-6; no clear D gene. V gave up 0 bases and J gave up 8 bases, with 8 bases separating them. Per the germline V gene, CDR1 is LGHDT and CDR2 is YNNKEL (reference sequence). The CDR3 is 14 residues long. CDR3 residues: CASSQDYSYSPLHF. The CDR3 DNA reads TGTGCCAGCAGCCAAGATTACTCATATTCACCCCTCCACTTT. Using reference TRBV3-1 and TRBJ1-6 for the parts outside the CDR3, the full variable domain is DTAVSQTPKYLVTQMGNDKSIKCEQNLGHDTMYWYKQDSKKFLKIMFSYNNKELIINETVPNRFSPKSPDKAHLNLHINSLELGDSAVYFCASSQDYSYSPLHFGNGTRLTVT.

This clonotype was detected ten times or more. The gene calls are TRBV6-1 and TRBJ1-5, with a tentative D call TRBD1 (6 bases). Germline V gene data show CDR1 as MNHNS and CDR2 as SASEGT. The CDR3 runs 14 residues. V was cut by 7 bases and J by 8 bases, with 18 bases left in between. CDR3 amino acids: CASNEGGPWEPQHF. The CDR3 DNA reads TGTGCCAGCAACGAAGGGGGGCCATGGGAGCCCCAGCATTTT.